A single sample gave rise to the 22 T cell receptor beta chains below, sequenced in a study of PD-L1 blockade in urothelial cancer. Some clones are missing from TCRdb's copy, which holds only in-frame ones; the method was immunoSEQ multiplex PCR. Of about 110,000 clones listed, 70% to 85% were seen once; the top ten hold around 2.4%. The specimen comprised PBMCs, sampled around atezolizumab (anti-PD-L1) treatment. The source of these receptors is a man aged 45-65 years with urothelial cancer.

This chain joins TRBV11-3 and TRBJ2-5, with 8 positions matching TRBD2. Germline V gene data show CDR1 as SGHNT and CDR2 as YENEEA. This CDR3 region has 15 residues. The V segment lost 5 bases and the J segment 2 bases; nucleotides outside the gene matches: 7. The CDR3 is CASSLGLVAQETQYF. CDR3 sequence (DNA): TGTGCCAGCAGCCTGGGACTAGTGGCACAAGAGACCCAGTACTTC.

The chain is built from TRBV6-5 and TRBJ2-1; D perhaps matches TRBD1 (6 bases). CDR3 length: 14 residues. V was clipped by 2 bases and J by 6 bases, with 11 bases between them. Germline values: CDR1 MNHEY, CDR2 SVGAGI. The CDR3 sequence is CASSYHRQANEQFF. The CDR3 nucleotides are TGTGCCAGCAGTTACCACAGACAGGCCAATGAGCAGTTCTTC.

The CDR3, as DNA: TGTGCCAGCCAAAGGGGATCGAACACCGGGGAGCTGTTTTTT. This sequence encodes CASQRGSNTGELFF. The chain employs TRBV7-9 and TRBJ2-2; tentatively, D is TRBD1 (5 bases). The germline V gene has CDR1 SEHNR and CDR2 FQNEAQ (reference sequence). The CDR3 has 14 residues. V dropped 8 bases and J dropped 0 bases, with 10 bases sitting between them.

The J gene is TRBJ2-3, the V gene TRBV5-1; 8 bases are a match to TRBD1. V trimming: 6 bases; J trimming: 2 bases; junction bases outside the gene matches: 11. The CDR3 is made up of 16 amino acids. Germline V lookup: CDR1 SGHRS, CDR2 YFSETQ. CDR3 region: CASTLPGQGPTDTQYF. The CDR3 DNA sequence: TGCGCCAGCACGCTACCCGGACAGGGCCCCACAGATACGCAGTATTTT.

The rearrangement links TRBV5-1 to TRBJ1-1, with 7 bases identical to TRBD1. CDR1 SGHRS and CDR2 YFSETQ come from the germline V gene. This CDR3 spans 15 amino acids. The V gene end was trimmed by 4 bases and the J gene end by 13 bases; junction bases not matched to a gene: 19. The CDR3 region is CASSPSYGDRSTVFF. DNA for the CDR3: TGCGCCAGCAGCCCCAGCTATGGGGACAGATCAACGGTTTTCTTT.

CDR3 loop: CASRPGLALIYEQYF. For the CDR3, the DNA is TGTGCCAGCAGACCGGGACTAGCGTTAATCTACGAGCAGTACTTC. The genes are TRBV6-1 and TRBJ2-7; 10 bases line up with TRBD2. Germline lookup yields CDR1 MNHNS and CDR2 SASEGT. Germline trimming cut 6 bases from V and 3 bases from J; bases unmatched to any gene: 8. The CDR3 is made up of 15 amino acids.

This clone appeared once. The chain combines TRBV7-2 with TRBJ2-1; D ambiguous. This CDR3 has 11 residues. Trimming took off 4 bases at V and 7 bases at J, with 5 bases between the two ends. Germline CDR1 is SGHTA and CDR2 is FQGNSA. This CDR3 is CASSYGNEQFF. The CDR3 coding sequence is TGTGCCAGCAGCTACGGGAATGAGCAGTTCTTC. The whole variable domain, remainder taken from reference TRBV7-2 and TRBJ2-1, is GAGVSQSPSNKVTEKGKDVELRCDPISGHTALYWYRQSLGQGLEFLIYFQGNSAPDKSGLPSDRFSAERTGGSVSTLTIQRTQQEDSAVYLCASSYGNEQFFGPGTRLTVL.

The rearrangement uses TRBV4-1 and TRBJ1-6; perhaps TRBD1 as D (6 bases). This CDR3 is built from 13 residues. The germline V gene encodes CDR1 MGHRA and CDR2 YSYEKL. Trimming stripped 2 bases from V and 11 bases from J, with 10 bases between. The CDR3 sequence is CASSQYQGTPLHF. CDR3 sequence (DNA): TGCGCCAGCAGCCAATACCAGGGGACACCCCTCCACTTT.

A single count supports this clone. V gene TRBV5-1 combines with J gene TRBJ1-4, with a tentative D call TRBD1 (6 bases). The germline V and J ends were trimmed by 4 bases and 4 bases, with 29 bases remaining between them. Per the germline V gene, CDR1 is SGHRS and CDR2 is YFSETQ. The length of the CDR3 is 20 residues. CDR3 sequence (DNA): TGCGCCAGCAGCCGAAAAGAGGGGGGGGGACGTCGGGACCTTAATGAAAAACTGTTTTTT. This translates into CASSRKEGGGRRDLNEKLFF.

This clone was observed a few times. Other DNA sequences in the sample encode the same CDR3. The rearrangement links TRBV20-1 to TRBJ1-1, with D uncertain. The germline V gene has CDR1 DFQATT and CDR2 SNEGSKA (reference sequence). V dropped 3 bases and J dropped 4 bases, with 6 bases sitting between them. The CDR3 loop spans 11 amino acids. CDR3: CSASRSTEAFF. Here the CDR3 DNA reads TGCAGTGCTAGTAGGAGCACTGAAGCTTTCTTT.

CDR3: CASSLGLAGVNEQFF. The DNA of the CDR3 is TGTGCCAGCAGTTTAGGTCTAGCGGGAGTCAATGAGCAGTTCTTC. The genes are TRBV28 and TRBJ2-1, with TRBD2 matching 10 bases. The junction had 4 bases not matched to a gene; V was cut back by 2 bases and J by 6 bases. Germline V gene data show CDR1 as MDHEN and CDR2 as SYDVKM. This CDR3 region has 15 residues.

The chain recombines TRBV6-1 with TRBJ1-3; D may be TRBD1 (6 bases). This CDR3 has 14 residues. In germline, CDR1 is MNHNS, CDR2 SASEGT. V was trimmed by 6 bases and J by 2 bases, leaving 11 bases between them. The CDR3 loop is CASSPTGTGNTIYF. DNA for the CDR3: TGTGCCAGCAGCCCAACAGGGACTGGAAACACCATATATTTT.

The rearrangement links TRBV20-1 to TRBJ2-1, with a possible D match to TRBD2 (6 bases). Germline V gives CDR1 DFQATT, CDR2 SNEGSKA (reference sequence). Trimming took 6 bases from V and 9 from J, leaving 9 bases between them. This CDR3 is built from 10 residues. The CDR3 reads CSAAGSEQFF. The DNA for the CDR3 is TGCAGTGCCGCGGGGAGTGAGCAGTTCTTC.

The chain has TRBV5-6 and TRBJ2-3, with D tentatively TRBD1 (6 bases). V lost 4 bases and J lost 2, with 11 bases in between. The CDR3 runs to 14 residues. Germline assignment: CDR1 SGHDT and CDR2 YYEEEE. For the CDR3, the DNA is TGTGCCAGCAGCGAGGGGGTAGACACAGATACGCAGTATTTT. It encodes CASSEGVDTDTQYF.

This CDR3 is CASSLSAYYEQYF. CDR3 DNA: TGTGCCAGCAGTTTATCTGCGTACTACGAGCAGTACTTC. V and J are TRBV27 and TRBJ2-7; D is uncertain. Trimming cost V 0 bases and J 3 bases, with 6 bases left between them. Looked up from germline, CDR1 is MNHEY and CDR2 is SMNVEV (reference sequence). The CDR3 extends over 13 amino acids.

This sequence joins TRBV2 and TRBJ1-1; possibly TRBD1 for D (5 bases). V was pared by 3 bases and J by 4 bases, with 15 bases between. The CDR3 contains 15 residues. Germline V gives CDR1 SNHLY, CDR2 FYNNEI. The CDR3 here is CASSELTQGTTEAFF. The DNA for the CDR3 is TGTGCCAGCAGTGAGTTGACCCAGGGTACCACTGAAGCTTTCTTT.

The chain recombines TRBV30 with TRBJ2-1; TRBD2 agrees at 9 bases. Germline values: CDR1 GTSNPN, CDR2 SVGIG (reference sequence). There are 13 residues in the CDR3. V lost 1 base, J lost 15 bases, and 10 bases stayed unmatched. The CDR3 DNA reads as TGTGCCTGGAGTGCCGAGGCTAGCGGGGCTGGGTTCTTC. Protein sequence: CAWSAEASGAGFF.

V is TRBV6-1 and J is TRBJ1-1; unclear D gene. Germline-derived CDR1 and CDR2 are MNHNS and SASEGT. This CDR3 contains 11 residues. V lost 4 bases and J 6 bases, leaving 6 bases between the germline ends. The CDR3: CASSARAEAFF. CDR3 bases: TGTGCCAGCAGTGCCCGCGCTGAAGCTTTCTTT.

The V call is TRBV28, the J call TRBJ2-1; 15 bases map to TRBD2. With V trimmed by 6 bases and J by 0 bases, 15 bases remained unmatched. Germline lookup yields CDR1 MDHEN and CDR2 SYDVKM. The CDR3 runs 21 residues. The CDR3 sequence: CASSPGFWTSGRAGSYNEQFF. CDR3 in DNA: TGTGCCAGCAGCCCGGGTTTTTGGACTAGCGGGAGGGCGGGCTCCTACAATGAGCAGTTCTTC.

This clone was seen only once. CDR3 nucleotides: TGTGCCAGCAGTTACAGTTGGGGGGGCCAGCCCCAGCATTTT. Translation gives CASSYSWGGQPQHF. The J gene is TRBJ1-5, the V gene TRBV6-5; perhaps TRBD1 as D (6 bases). The CDR3 covers 14 residues. Trimming pared 2 bases from V and 7 bases from J, leaving 12 bases between. Germline CDR1 MNHEY, CDR2 SVGAGI.

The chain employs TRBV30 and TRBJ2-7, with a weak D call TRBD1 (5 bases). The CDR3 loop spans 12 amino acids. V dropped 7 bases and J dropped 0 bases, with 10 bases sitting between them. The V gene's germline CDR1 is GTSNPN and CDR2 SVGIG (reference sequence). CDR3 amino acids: CALNRISYEQYF. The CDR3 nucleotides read TGTGCCTTAAACAGGATCTCCTACGAGCAGTACTTC. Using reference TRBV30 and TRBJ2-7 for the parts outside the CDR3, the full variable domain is SQTIHQWPATLVQPVGSPLSLECTVEGTSNPNLYWYRQAAGRGLQLLFYSVGIGQISSEVPQNLSASRPQDRQFILSSKKLLLSDSGFYLCALNRISYEQYFGPGTRLTVT.

The CDR3, as DNA: TGCGCCAGCAGCCAAGATGCGAACTCCTACAATGAGCAGTTCTTC. Translating gives CASSQDANSYNEQFF. This chain links TRBV4-1 with TRBJ2-1; D is undetermined. In germline, CDR1 is MGHRA, CDR2 YSYEKL. The CDR3 spans 15 residues. Trimming left V 0 bases short and J 0 bases short, with 6 bases between.